The clone carrying this T cell receptor beta chain occurred a few times. Its antigen is undetermined. This sample is drawn from a study of naive and memory T cell subsets. Overall study results and limits: This RNA-based method may be sensitive to activation-related transcript changes.

The CDR3 spans 15 residues. J lost 2 bases, V lost 3 bases, and 5 bases had no gene match. Per the germline V gene, CDR1 is LNHDA and CDR2 is SQIVND (reference sequence). TCR cDNA received a 3' ligated oligonucleotide that carried a UMI. RNA was extracted from roughly 2.5 ml of whole blood of healthy adults. Unsorted total RNA, 1 to 1000 ng, was DNase treated before reverse transcription. The SP2 primer and nested alpha and beta constant region primers amplified ligated cDNA in four rounds. Alpha and beta constant region primers primed reverse transcription for blood and skin samples. TCRdb passed the 5' RACE reads through MiXCR, listing each CDR3 protein once. The table includes roughly 60,000 distinct CDR3 sequences, more than 7% detected once.

The TCR comes from a male donor in good health. V usage is TRBV19 and J usage is TRBJ2-3; 7 bases fit TRBD1. In DNA, the CDR3 is TGTGCCAGTAGTATCGGCCAGGGGGACACAGATACGCAGTATTTT. Protein sequence: CASSIGQGDTDTQYF.